The T cell receptor (beta chain) under discussion was sequenced for a study of immune heterogeneity within non-small cell lung tumors. Study-level points and caveats: Local T-cell clonality tracked local tumor mutational burden, showing a moderate yet significant relationship (R 0.3 to 0.35).

Amplifying TCR beta CDR3 involved multiplex PCR carried out with 32 V and 13 J primers. TCRdb itself ran the multiplex PCR reads through MiXCR, one entry per CDR3 protein. The sample includes about 4,600 distinct CDR3 sequences, about a third of them seen just once. There are 13 residues in the CDR3. CDR1 and CDR2 from the germline V gene are SNHLY and FYNNEI. The V end lost 3 bases, the J end lost 5 bases, and 10 bases lay between the germline ends. Template input, which was bulk tumor genomic DNA, totaled 600 to 700 ng per sample. Several biopsies were spaced far apart within each primary tumor and obtained as surgery took place. Untreated, newly diagnosed non-small cell lung cancer patients underwent curative surgery. Sample share makes this clonotype medium-sized (0.01 to 0.1%). As yet, its antigen is unknown.

The sequence derives from a woman between 50 and 59 years old with non-small cell lung cancer. The chain uses TRBV2 and TRBJ1-1, with no clear D. Sequenced sample: lung tumor tissue. The CDR3, as DNA: TGTGCCAGCAGTGAGACCAGATCAACTGAAGCTTTCTTT. Protein product: CASSETRSTEAFF.